This T cell receptor beta chain came from a study of cytomegalovirus exposure and HLA in healthy donors. Regarding the study as a whole: In vitro, a few CMV-associated chains proved specific for CMV antigens. The productive fraction for most TCR beta V segments was about 87% or about 30% in an earlier analysis. There was a cluster of highly shared sequence variants that was likely a sequencing artifact.

Notes on this clone: The antigen is unknown.

The germline V and J ends were trimmed by 3 bases and 4 bases, with 15 bases remaining between them. The CDR3 spans 15 residues. Germline lookup yields CDR1 MNHEY and CDR2 SMNVEV (reference sequence). The PCR had 60 Vbeta and 13 Jbeta primers. Data came from immunoSEQ multiplex PCR; TCRdb stores just in-frame clones and leaves some out. The sample lists 110,000 or so clones; 70% to 85% were seen once. The chain combines TRBV27 with TRBJ1-2; the D is unclear. Sequenced input: PBMCs. The sequence was obtained from a woman aged 18-29 years in good health and CMV-seronegative. The CDR3 coding sequence is TGTGCCAGCAGTTTCGAGCGAACTCCTGTCTATGGCTACACCTTC. It translates to CASSFERTPVYGYTF.